One sample yielded the 18 T cell receptor beta chains listed below, sequenced in a study of tumor T cells in aggressive B-cell lymphoma. The table came from immunoSEQ multiplex PCR; TCRdb's copy has only in-frame clones and leaves some out. The table shows 10,000 or so clones, with around 84% occurring only once. The sequencing input was tumor tissue. These TCRs come from an adult with diffuse large B cell lymphoma.

The chain links TRBV5-4 to TRBJ1-1; D call uncertain. From germline, CDR1 is SGHNT and CDR2 YYREEE (reference sequence). The V gene lost 0 bases and the J gene lost 3 bases, with 9 bases spanning the gap. This CDR3 is 14 amino acids long. Here the CDR3 DNA reads TGTGCCAGCAGCTTGGCCGGGGTGGACACTGAAGCTTTCTTT. Encoded protein: CASSLAGVDTEAFF.

V and J are TRBV19 and TRBJ2-2; 10 bases map to TRBD2. V shed 7 bases and J 4 bases; nucleotides not matched to a gene: 3. In germline, CDR1 is LNHDA, CDR2 SQIVND (reference sequence). The CDR3 consists of 14 residues. CDR3 loop: CASKLAGFTGELFF. Here the CDR3 DNA reads TGTGCCAGTAAACTAGCGGGGTTCACCGGGGAGCTGTTTTTT.

This clone has just a few counts. The V gene is TRBV5-8, the J gene TRBJ1-6; the D gene is possibly TRBD1 (5 bases). Per germline, CDR1 SGHTS and CDR2 YDEGEE. The CDR3 is made up of 14 amino acids. Trimming shortened V by 0 bases and J by 9 bases, and 10 bases separated the two germline ends. The CDR3 region is CASSLAGGGSPLHF. CDR3 nucleotide sequence: TGTGCCAGCAGCTTGGCGGGGGGTGGTTCACCCCTCCACTTT.

For the CDR3, the DNA is TGTGCCAGCAGTGAACAGGGGGTAGGCAATCAGCCCCAGCATTTT. It codes for CASSEQGVGNQPQHF. V usage is TRBV6-1 and J usage is TRBJ1-5; 7 bases line up with TRBD1. The junction had 3 bases not matched to a gene; V was cut back by 2 bases and J by 2 bases. Germline V gene sequence: CDR1 MNHNS, CDR2 SASEGT. The CDR3 has 15 amino acids.

This clone was counted a few times. The chain has TRBV6-4 and TRBJ2-7, with D possibly being TRBD2 (6 bases). Deletions cut 0 bases from V and 2 bases from J, with 11 bases between. Germline CDR1 and CDR2: MRHNA and SNTAGT. The CDR3 has 15 amino acids. The CDR3 nucleotides are TGTGCCAGCAGTGACTCGGCTAGCGTGGCCTACGAGCAGTACTTC. Translation: CASSDSASVAYEQYF.

In nucleotides, the CDR3 is TGTGCCAGCTCACCAATTTCCGGGACAGGGGATGTCCAGCCCCAGCATTTT. Translation: CASSPISGTGDVQPQHF. This rearrangement joins TRBV18 to TRBJ1-5; TRBD1 matches 10 bases. The CDR3 is made up of 17 amino acids. The J segment lost 7 bases and the V segment lost 2 bases, leaving 11 bases of the junction unmatched. In germline, CDR1 is KGHSH, CDR2 LQKENI.

The genes are TRBV4-3 and TRBJ2-7; maybe TRBD1 (6 bases). This CDR3 is 15 amino acids long. Trimming removed 1 base at V and 2 bases at J, with 12 bases between. Germline CDR1 LGHNA, CDR2 YSLEER. The CDR3 region is CASSQGTADTYEQYF. The CDR3 DNA is TGCGCCAGCAGCCAAGGGACAGCCGATACCTACGAGCAGTACTTC.

This chain uses TRBV18 with TRBJ1-3, with D possibly being TRBD1 (6 bases). V lost 2 bases to trimming and J lost 0 bases, with 8 bases between them. The CDR3 sequence is 15 residues long. The germline V gene encodes CDR1 KGHSH and CDR2 LQKENI. The CDR3 loop reads CASSPSGDSGNTIYF. CDR3 DNA sequence: TGTGCCAGCTCACCATCAGGGGACTCTGGAAACACCATATATTTT. The whole variable domain, filled in from reference TRBV18 and TRBJ1-3, reads NAGVMQNPRHLVRRRGQEARLRCSPMKGHSHVYWYRQLPEEGLKFMVYLQKENIIDESGMPKERFSAEFPKEGPSILRIQQVVRGDSAAYFCASSPSGDSGNTIYFGEGSWLTVV.

The chain combines TRBV7-3 with TRBJ2-2; 15 nucleotides match TRBD2. V was pared by 1 base and J by 5 bases, with 5 bases of the junction left unmatched. Germline CDR1 is SGHTA and CDR2 is FQGTGA. The CDR3 is 18 amino acids. CDR3 sequence: CASSLNPGLAGGTGELFF. CDR3 coding DNA: TGTGCCAGCAGCTTAAACCCGGGACTAGCGGGGGGTACCGGGGAGCTGTTTTTT.

This chain joins TRBV5-6 and TRBJ1-5; 9 bases line up with TRBD1. Unmatched junction bases numbered 5, after V lost 1 base and J lost 3 bases. Germline values: CDR1 SGHDT, CDR2 YYEEEE. The CDR3 has 16 residues. The CDR3 loop reads CASSLFGQGNNQPQHF. CDR3 DNA sequence: TGTGCCAGCAGCTTGTTTGGACAGGGGAACAATCAGCCCCAGCATTTT.

The V and J genes are TRBV19 and TRBJ2-7, with D possibly TRBD1 on 5 matching bases. CDR1 and CDR2 (germline): LNHDA, SQIVND (reference sequence). This CDR3 contains 13 residues. Trimming took 3 bases from V and 5 from J, leaving 11 bases between them. The CDR3 region is CASSIRTIHEQYF. The DNA for the CDR3 is TGTGCCAGTAGTATCCGGACAATCCACGAGCAGTACTTC.

This chain connects TRBV7-9 to TRBJ2-1; D gene unclear. The CDR3 runs 13 residues. Germline assignment: CDR1 SEHNR and CDR2 FQNEAQ (reference sequence). The CDR3 loop is CAAENNLNNEQFF. CDR3 bases: TGTGCTGCTGAAAACAATCTTAACAATGAGCAGTTCTTC.

This chain links TRBV7-9 with TRBJ2-3, with TRBD2 matching over 7 bases. CDR1 and CDR2 (germline): SEHNR, FQNEAQ (reference sequence). With 3 bases clipped from V and 2 bases from J, the junction kept 5 bases outside the gene matches. This CDR3 is built from 15 residues. In DNA form, the CDR3 reads TGTGCCAGCAGCTTTCGGGGGGTTCCCACAGATACGCAGTATTTT. As protein: CASSFRGVPTDTQYF.

The chain uses TRBV28 and TRBJ1-6, with D perhaps TRBD1 (5 bases). Germline V gives CDR1 MDHEN, CDR2 SYDVKM. Trimming took 2 bases from V and 8 from J, leaving 10 bases between them. This CDR3 region has 14 residues. The chain's CDR3 is CASSLLGTHSPLHF. CDR3 coding DNA: TGTGCCAGCAGTTTACTCGGGACTCATTCACCCCTCCACTTT.

The chain has TRBV9 and TRBJ2-2; 7 nucleotides match TRBD1. The CDR3 has 17 amino acids. V dropped 4 bases and J dropped 4; count of bases not matched to a gene: 13. Germline V gene sequence: CDR1 SGDLS, CDR2 YYNGEE. The CDR3 DNA is TGTGCCAGCAGCACCTCTCCGGACAGGAGGATCACCGGGGAGCTGTTTTTT. This gives the protein CASSTSPDRRITGELFF.

The chain employs TRBV7-8 and TRBJ1-5; D possibly corresponds to TRBD1 (5 bases). This CDR3 spans 14 amino acids. Per germline, CDR1 SGHVS and CDR2 FQNEAQ. Trimming pared 6 bases from V and 5 bases from J, leaving 14 bases between. The CDR3 protein is CASSPRDSHQPQHF. In DNA, the CDR3 is TGTGCCAGCAGTCCCCGAGACAGTCATCAGCCCCAGCATTTT.

The chain links TRBV11-2 to TRBJ2-2; 7 positions agree with TRBD1. This CDR3 has 16 amino acids. Germline V gene lookup returns CDR1 SGHAT and CDR2 FQNNGV. V dropped 4 bases and J dropped 4; count of bases not matched to a gene: 9. CDR3 coding DNA: TGTGCCAGCAGCTCGACAGGGACAACCTCCACCGGGGAGCTGTTTTTT. Its protein product is CASSSTGTTSTGELFF.

V usage is TRBV4-3 and J usage is TRBJ1-5; possible D gene TRBD1, 6 bases. Germline lookup yields CDR1 LGHNA and CDR2 YSLEER. The V end lost 0 bases, the J end lost 4 bases, and 10 bases lay between the germline ends. The CDR3 runs to 15 residues. CDR3 sequence reads: CASSQDDRYNQPQHF. CDR3 nucleotide sequence: TGCGCCAGCAGCCAAGATGACAGGTATAATCAGCCCCAGCATTTT.